Listed here are 4 T cell receptor beta chains from one sample, sequenced in a study of monozygotic twins with inflammatory bowel disease. TCRdb reprocessed the 5' RACE reads; each CDR3 protein has one entry and no DNA is given. The sample includes hundreds of thousands of distinct CDR3 sequences. Sequencing was performed on blood. These receptors all stem from a human donor with ulcerative colitis or Crohn's disease, or a healthy co-twin of an affected twin (not recorded which).

This sequence joins TRBV12-3 or TRBV12-4 and TRBJ1-2; the D call from TCRdb, TRBD1, cannot be confirmed without DNA. CDR3 length: 17 residues. The CDR3 here is CASSTDRGPTFNYGYTF.

This CDR3 is CASSLEGWSRDF. V usage is TRBV7-2 and J usage is TRBJ2-1; TCRdb designates TRBD1, a call that cannot be tested without DNA. The CDR3 runs to 12 residues. The germline gives CDR1 SGHTA, CDR2 FQGNSA.

The chain has TRBV27 and TRBJ2-3. The CDR3 has 12 residues. Germline CDR1 reads MNHEY; CDR2 reads SMNVEV (reference sequence). The CDR3 reads CASSKLTDTQYF.

V is TRBV25-1 and J is TRBJ1-1; checking the TCRdb D call of TRBD1 is not possible without DNA. The CDR3 is 16 amino acids. Per the germline V gene, CDR1 is MGHDK and CDR2 is SYGVNS. The CDR3 sequence is CASSGHRGRRDTEAFF. The complete variable domain, with remaining parts taken from reference TRBV25-1 and TRBJ1-1, reads EADIYQTPRYLVIGTGKKITLECSQTMGHDKMYWYQQDPGMELHLIHYSYGVNSTEKGDLSSESTVSRIRTEHFPLTLESARPSHTSQYLCASSGHRGRRDTEAFFGQGTRLTVV.